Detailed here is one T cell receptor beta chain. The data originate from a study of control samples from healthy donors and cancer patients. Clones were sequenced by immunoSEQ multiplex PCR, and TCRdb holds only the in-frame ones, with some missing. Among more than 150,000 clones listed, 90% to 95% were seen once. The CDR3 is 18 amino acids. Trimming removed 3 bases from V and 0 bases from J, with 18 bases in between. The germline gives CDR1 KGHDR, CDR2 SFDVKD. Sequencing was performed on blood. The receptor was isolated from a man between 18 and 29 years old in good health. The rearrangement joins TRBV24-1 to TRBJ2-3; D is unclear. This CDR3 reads CATSDPSEAPTSTDTQYF. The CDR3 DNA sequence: TGTGCCACCAGTGATCCGAGTGAGGCACCCACTAGCACAGATACGCAGTATTTT.